This entry concerns a single T cell receptor beta chain. Its cognate antigen has yet to be identified. No much larger clone exists at a distance of one base, and base qualities are not known. The sample comes from a study of post-analysis software for immune sequencing data (dated by TCRdb to about 2015). At the level of the whole study: Recorded disease courses included relapsing-remitting, secondary progressive and progressive-relapsing multiple sclerosis, with some patients lacking subtype annotation. Patient repertoires were compared against about twelve previously published healthy control repertoires from donors aged roughly 6 to 28 years. A subset of samples was prepared in parallel using single-end sample barcoding, then pooled and co-amplified after Illumina adapter ligation. The research as a whole found: When samples were clustered directly using the F measure, samples prepared in the same batch co-clustered strongly, which prompted a batch-effect correction. The control group was slightly older than the multiple sclerosis patient group. Significantly higher frequencies in patients than in controls were found for roughly 5 TRBV segments, including TRBV5-6, TRBV5-1 and TRBV20-1. Compared with controls, multiple sclerosis patients had significantly lower normalized Chao1 diversity, a finding suggesting substantial peripheral T-cell clonal expansion.

Library preparation employed PCR. Sequencing was carried out with an Illumina HiSeq 2500. To reduce PCR and sequencing biases, unique molecular identifiers were incorporated into the TCR beta cDNA libraries. Every 1 to 10 million input T cells yielded 500,000 or so cDNA molecules, meaning each molecule approximated one T cell. The patient libraries were prepared and sequenced with the same protocol used for the earlier healthy control dataset. Within a given batch, samples were prepared together, multiplexed and sequenced on the same HiSeq lane. From the authors' description of their analysis: Raw barcoded reads were processed with MIGEC, discarding single-read molecular identifier groups before consensus assembly and CDR3 extraction. Clonotype tables were post-analysed with VDJtools, normalizing diversity by down-sampling all datasets to the smallest sample size. In repertoire overlap clustering, CDR3 amino acid sequences, but not nucleotide sequences, were matched to correct batch-related cross-sample contamination. The public reads were reprocessed in TCRdb via fastp at Q25 and MiXCR, keeping in-frame beta chains. Each CDR3 protein gets just one entry, which takes the most common genes and DNA from the rows behind it. These V and J calls originate from TCRdb's pipeline instead of the authors' own analysis. The sample includes approximately 770,000 distinct CDR3 sequences, with about 43% observed a single time. The top ten hold around 4.7% of the sample.

To demonstrate the VDJtools post-analysis software, the study profiled TCR beta repertoires from the peripheral blood of 10 to 15 young patients with multiple sclerosis. The multiple sclerosis patients were children and adolescents ranging in age from roughly 6 to 15 years. As encoded in the germline V gene, CDR1 is SGDLS while CDR2 is YYNGEE. V is trimmed back by 3 bases and J by 4 bases, and the junction contains 8 bases that no gene match accounts for. There are 15 amino acids in the CDR3, from cysteine to phenylalanine inclusive. Only CDR3 DNA is held: 45 bases, read in frame from base 1. The V and J segments used are TRBV9 and TRBJ2-5; 8 central nucleotides agree with TRBD2. This sequence originates from a girl under 18 with multiple sclerosis. Sequenced input: blood. This receptor carries the CDR3 CASSGSGTRGETQYF. The nucleotides are TGTGCCAGCAGCGGATCCGGGACTAGAGGAGAGACCCAGTACTTC.